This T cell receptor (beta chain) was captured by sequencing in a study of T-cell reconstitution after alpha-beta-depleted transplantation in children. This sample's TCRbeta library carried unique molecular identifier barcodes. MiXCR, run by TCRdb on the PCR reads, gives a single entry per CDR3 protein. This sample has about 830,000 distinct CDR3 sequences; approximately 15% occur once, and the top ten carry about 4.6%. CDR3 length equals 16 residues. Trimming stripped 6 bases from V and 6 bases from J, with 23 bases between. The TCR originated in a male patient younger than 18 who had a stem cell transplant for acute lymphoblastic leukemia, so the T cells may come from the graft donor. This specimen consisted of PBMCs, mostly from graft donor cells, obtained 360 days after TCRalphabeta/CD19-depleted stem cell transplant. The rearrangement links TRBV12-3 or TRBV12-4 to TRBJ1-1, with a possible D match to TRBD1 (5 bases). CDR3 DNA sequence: TGTGCCAGCAGGCCCCAGGGCCCCGGCGGGGGGGCTGAAGCTTTCTTT. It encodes CASRPQGPGGGAEAFF.